This T cell receptor beta chain was sequenced in a study of early T cells in non-severe SARS-CoV-2 infection. About the study: Sequenced material consisted of bulk RNA (from unsorted whole blood), and chains were unpaired.

The CDR3 is 12 amino acids. Germline lookup yields CDR1 SGHRS and CDR2 YFSETQ. Between the trimmed V and J ends, which lost 0 bases and 5 bases, there was a span of 4 bases. This clonotype was observed many times. The target antigen is unknown. Unique molecular identifiers (one per individual cDNA molecule) were attached. TCRdb itself ran the 5' RACE reads through MiXCR, one entry per CDR3 protein. This sample has approximately 58,000 distinct CDR3 sequences, with approximately 6.2% found just once. Study-level findings and limits: Missing private and CD4 specificities, VDJdb matching favored anti-spike CD8 responses.

Sequencing used whole blood. The sequence was obtained from an adult who was a healthcare worker with PCR-confirmed SARS-CoV-2 infection or an uninfected control (not recorded which). The genes are TRBV5-1 and TRBJ2-3; D is unclear. The CDR3 loop is CASSLARDTQYF. CDR3 DNA sequence: TGCGCCAGCAGCTTGGCTAGAGATACGCAGTATTTT.